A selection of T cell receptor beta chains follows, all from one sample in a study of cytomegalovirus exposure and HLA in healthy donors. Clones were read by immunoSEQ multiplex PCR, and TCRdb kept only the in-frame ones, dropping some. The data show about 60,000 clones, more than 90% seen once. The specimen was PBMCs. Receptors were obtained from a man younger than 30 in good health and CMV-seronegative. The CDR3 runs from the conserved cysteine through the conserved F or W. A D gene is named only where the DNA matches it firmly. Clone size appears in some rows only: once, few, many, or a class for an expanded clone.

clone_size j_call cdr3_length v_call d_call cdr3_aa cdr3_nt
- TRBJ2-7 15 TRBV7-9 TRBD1 CASSGRQGPVGEQYF TGTGCCAGCAGCGGACGACAGGGTCCGGTTGGCGAGCAGTACTTC
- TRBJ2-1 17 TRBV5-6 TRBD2 CASSLGGWEGKGDEQFF TGTGCCAGCAGCCTGGGCGGGTGGGAGGGGAAGGGCGATGAGCAGTTCTTC
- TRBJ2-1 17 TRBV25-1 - CASSEYSGGQAGNEQFF TGTGCCAGCAGTGAATATTCGGGGGGACAGGCGGGCAATGAGCAGTTCTTC
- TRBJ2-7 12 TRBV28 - CASSFFSSARYF TGTGCCAGCAGTTTTTTTAGCTCGGCGAGGTACTTC
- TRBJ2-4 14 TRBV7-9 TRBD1 CASSLGQGKNIQYF TGTGCCAGCAGCTTGGGACAGGGGAAAAACATTCAGTACTTC
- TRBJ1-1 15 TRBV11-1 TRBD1 CASSLAGTGDTEAFF TGTGCCAGCAGCTTAGCCGGGACAGGGGACACTGAAGCTTTCTTT
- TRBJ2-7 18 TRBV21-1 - CASSKGTERTSGDYEQYF TGTGCCAGCAGCAAAGGGACGGAACGGACTAGCGGGGACTACGAGCAGTACTTC
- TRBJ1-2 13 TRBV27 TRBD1 CASSFGQGYDYTF TGTGCCAGCAGCTTCGGACAGGGATATGACTACACCTTC
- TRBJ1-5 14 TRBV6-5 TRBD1 CASSKTGGLQPQHF TGTGCCAGCAGTAAAACAGGGGGCCTACAGCCCCAGCATTTT
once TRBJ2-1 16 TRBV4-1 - CASSQDSGFPTNEQFF TGCGCCAGCAGCCAAGATTCGGGGTTCCCTACCAATGAGCAGTTCTTC
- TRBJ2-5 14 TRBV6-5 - CASSSAAGLKTQYF TGTGCCAGCAGTTCTGCTGCGGGACTGAAGACCCAGTACTTC
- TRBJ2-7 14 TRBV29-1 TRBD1 CSVDRRGKEYEQYF TGCAGCGTTGATCGCAGGGGGAAGGAATACGAGCAGTACTTC
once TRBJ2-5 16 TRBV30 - CAWSGPTGGEQETQYF TGTGCCTGGAGTGGGCCCACAGGGGGGGAGCAAGAGACCCAGTACTTC
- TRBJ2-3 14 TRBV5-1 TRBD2 CASSRGRETDTQYF TGCGCCAGCAGCCGCGGGAGGGAGACAGATACGCAGTATTTT
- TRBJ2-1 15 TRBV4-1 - CASSHRLGTYNEQFF TGCGCCAGCAGCCATCGACTGGGTACCTACAATGAGCAGTTCTTC
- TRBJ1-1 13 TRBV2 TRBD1 CASSGQGAFRAFF TGTGCCAGCTCCGGACAGGGGGCGTTTCGGGCTTTCTTT
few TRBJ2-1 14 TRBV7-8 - CASSSPLGDNEQFF TGTGCCAGCAGCTCCCCCCTGGGAGACAATGAGCAGTTCTTC
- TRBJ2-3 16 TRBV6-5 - CASSYSIGLAGDTQYF TGTGCCAGCAGTTACTCGATTGGGCTAGCCGGGGATACGCAGTATTTT
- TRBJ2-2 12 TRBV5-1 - CASSVRGGELFF TGCGCCAGCAGCGTTAGGGGCGGGGAGCTGTTTTTT
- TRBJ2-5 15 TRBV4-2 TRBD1 CASSQGGGRRETQYF TGTGCCAGCAGCCAAGGAGGGGGCCGTAGGGAGACCCAGTACTTC
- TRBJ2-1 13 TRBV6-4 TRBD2 CASSDSTSGSQFF TGTGCCAGCAGTGACTCGACTAGCGGGAGCCAGTTCTTC
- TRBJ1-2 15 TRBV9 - CASSVPGDASRGYTF TGTGCCAGCAGCGTCCCGGGAGACGCCTCTCGGGGCTACACCTTC
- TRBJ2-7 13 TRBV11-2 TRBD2 CASSSGLAGEQYF TGTGCCAGCAGCTCTGGACTAGCTGGTGAGCAGTACTTC
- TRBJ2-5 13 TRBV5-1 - CASSLQGQETQYF TGCGCCAGCAGCTTGCAGGGCCAGGAGACCCAGTACTTC
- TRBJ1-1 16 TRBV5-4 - CASRDVPGRRGTEAFF TGTGCCAGCAGGGACGTCCCGGGACGGCGGGGCACTGAAGCTTTCTTT
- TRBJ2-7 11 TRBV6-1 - CASSEAKEQYF TGTGCCAGCAGTGAAGCCAAAGAGCAGTACTTC
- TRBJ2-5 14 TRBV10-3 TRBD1 CASRTGVGEETQYF TGTGCCTCCCGGACAGGGGTCGGGGAAGAGACCCAGTACTTC
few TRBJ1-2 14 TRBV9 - CASSADRGSSGYTF TGTGCCAGCAGCGCGGACAGAGGATCCTCTGGCTACACCTTC
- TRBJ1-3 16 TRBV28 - CASSVTTRQAGNTIYF TGTGCCAGCAGTGTCACGACCCGGCAGGCTGGAAACACCATATATTTT
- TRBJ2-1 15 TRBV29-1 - CSVGLRKRTYNEQFF TGCAGCGTTGGCCTACGCAAGCGGACCTACAATGAGCAGTTCTTC
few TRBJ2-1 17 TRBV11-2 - CASSLFFRVDTHNEQFF TGTGCCAGCAGCTTATTTTTCAGGGTGGACACTCACAATGAGCAGTTCTTC
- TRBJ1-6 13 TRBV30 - CAWSDSLNSPLHF TGTGCCTGGAGTGACAGTCTTAATTCACCCCTCCACTTT
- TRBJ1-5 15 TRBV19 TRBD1 CASSIGTGTNQPQHF TGTGCCAGTAGTATAGGGACAGGGACCAATCAGCCCCAGCATTTT
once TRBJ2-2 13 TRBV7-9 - CASSPQGFMELFF TGTGCCAGCAGCCCTCAGGGGTTTATGGAGCTGTTTTTT
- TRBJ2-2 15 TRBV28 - CASSFGSGNTGELFF TGTGCCAGCAGTTTCGGTAGCGGGAACACCGGGGAGCTGTTTTTT
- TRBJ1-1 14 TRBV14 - CASSQGGLTDEAFF TGTGCCAGCAGCCAAGGGGGACTGACGGACGAAGCTTTCTTT
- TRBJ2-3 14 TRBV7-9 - CASSLSQNTDTQYF TGTGCCAGCAGCTTATCACAAAACACAGATACGCAGTATTTT
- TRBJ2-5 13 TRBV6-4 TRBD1 CASSYTGVETQYF TGTGCCAGCAGTTATACAGGGGTAGAGACCCAGTACTTC
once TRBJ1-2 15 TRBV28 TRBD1 CASSPTGQVNYGYTF TGTGCCAGCAGCCCCACCGGACAGGTTAACTATGGCTACACCTTC
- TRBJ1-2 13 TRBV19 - CASGGQGNYGYTF TGTGCCAGTGGGGGACAAGGCAACTATGGCTACACCTTC
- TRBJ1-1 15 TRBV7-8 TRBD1 CASSPDRVGGTEAFF TGTGCCAGCAGCCCCGACAGGGTCGGGGGCACTGAAGCTTTCTTT